Shown below are 6 T cell receptor beta chains from a single sample sequenced in a study of metastatic and nonmetastatic thyroid tumors. TCRdb re-clonotyped the PCR reads through MiXCR. The data contain approximately 70,000 clones, roughly 18% of them singletons. Patients were all untreated before their thyroid surgery. Sequenced sample: blood. These receptors originate from a female donor with papillary thyroid cancer or a benign thyroid nodule (not recorded which). Some clones in this sample may be carry-over from other donors' samples.

The rearrangement links TRBV11-1 to TRBJ2-6, with 7 positions matching TRBD2. Germline V gene sequence: CDR1 SGHAT, CDR2 FQDESV (reference sequence). V lost 4 bases and J lost 0; bases outside the gene matches: 6. The CDR3 has 17 residues. CDR3 in DNA: TGTGCCAGCAGCTCCGGCGGGAGTCCCTCTGGGGCCAACGTCCTGACTTTC. It translates to CASSSGGSPSGANVLTF.

A note on this clone: One base away lies a much larger clone, so this may be a sequencing read error. The chain carries TRBV20-1 and TRBJ2-7; D might be TRBD1 or TRBD2, each matching 5 bases. This CDR3 comprises 14 residues. V dropped 2 bases and J dropped 4 bases, with 15 bases sitting between them. The V gene's germline CDR1 is DFQATT and CDR2 SNEGSKA (reference sequence). The CDR3 coding sequence is TGCAGTGCTAGACGTGAGGGGACGCTTTACGAGCAGTACTTC. This encodes CSARREGTLYEQYF.

This clone was detected ten times or more. The rearrangement uses TRBV18 and TRBJ2-1, with 11 nucleotides matching TRBD2. Germline V lookup: CDR1 KGHSH, CDR2 LQKENI. With 5 bases clipped from V and 8 bases from J, the junction kept 2 bases outside the gene matches. This CDR3 is built from 13 residues. The CDR3 loop is CASSTGLADEQFF. The CDR3 DNA is TGTGCCAGCTCAACGGGACTAGCGGATGAGCAGTTCTTC.

This clone appeared many times. The rearrangement links TRBV18 to TRBJ1-2; perhaps TRBD1 as D (6 bases). Germline V lookup: CDR1 KGHSH, CDR2 LQKENI. With 2 bases removed from V and 2 bases from J, the gap between germline ends came to 6 bases. This CDR3 is 13 amino acids long. The CDR3: CASSPTGNYGYTF. The CDR3 DNA reads as TGTGCCAGCTCACCAACAGGGAACTATGGCTACACCTTC.

This chain links TRBV5-1 with TRBJ1-3, with 9 bases fitting TRBD1. Unmatched junction bases numbered 6, after V lost 4 bases and J lost 4 bases. CDR3 length equals 15 residues. CDR1 SGHRS and CDR2 YFSETQ come from the germline V gene. CDR3 sequence reads: CASSTTGGRGNTIYF. The CDR3 bases are TGCGCCAGCAGCACAACAGGGGGCAGAGGAAACACCATATATTTT.

In this sample, this clone turned up many times. The identical CDR3 is also encoded by other nucleotide sequences in the sample. V and J are TRBV7-9 and TRBJ2-7; D is uncertain. The CDR3 contains 11 residues. Germline V gene sequence: CDR1 SEHNR, CDR2 FQNEAQ (reference sequence). Trimming cost V 5 bases and J 4 bases, with 6 bases left between them. The CDR3 nucleotides read TGTGCCAGCAGCCCAGGTTACGAGCAGTACTTC. Its translation: CASSPGYEQYF.